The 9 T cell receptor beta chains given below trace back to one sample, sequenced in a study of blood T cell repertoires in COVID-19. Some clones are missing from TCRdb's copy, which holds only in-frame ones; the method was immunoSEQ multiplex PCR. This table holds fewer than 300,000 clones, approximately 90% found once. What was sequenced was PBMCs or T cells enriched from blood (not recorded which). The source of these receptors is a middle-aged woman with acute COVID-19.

The CDR3 sequence is CASSTGNTIYF. In DNA form, the CDR3 reads TGTGCCAGCAGTACTGGAAACACCATATATTTT. This chain links TRBV7-9 with TRBJ1-3, with unresolved D. Trimming left V 6 bases short and J 2 bases short, with 2 bases between. The CDR3 covers 11 residues. Per germline, CDR1 SEHNR and CDR2 FQNEAQ (reference sequence).

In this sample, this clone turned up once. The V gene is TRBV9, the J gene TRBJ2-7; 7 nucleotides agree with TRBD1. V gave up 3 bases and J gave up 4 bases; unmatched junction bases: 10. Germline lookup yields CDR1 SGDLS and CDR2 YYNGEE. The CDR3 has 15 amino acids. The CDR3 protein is CASSADRDLQYEQYF. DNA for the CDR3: TGTGCCAGCAGCGCCGACAGGGATCTACAGTACGAGCAGTACTTC.

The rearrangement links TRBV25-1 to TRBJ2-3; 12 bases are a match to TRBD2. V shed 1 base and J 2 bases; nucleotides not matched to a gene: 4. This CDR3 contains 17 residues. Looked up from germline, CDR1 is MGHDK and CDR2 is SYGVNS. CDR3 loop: CASSEWSSGGATDTQYF. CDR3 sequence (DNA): TGTGCCAGCAGTGAATGGTCTAGCGGGGGGGCCACAGATACGCAGTATTTT.

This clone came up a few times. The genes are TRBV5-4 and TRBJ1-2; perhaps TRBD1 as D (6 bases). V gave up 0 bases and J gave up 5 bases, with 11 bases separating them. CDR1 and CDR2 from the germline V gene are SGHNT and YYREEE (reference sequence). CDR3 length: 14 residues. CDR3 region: CASSLVAGAYGYTF. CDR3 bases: TGTGCCAGCAGCTTGGTTGCAGGGGCGTATGGCTACACCTTC.

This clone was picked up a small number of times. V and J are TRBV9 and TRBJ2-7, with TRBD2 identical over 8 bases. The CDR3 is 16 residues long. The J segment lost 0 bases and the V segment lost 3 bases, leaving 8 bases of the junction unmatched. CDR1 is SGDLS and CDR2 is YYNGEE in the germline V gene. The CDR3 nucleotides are TGTGCCAGCAGCGACCCCGCCGGGACTAGCTCCTACGAGCAGTACTTC. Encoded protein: CASSDPAGTSSYEQYF.

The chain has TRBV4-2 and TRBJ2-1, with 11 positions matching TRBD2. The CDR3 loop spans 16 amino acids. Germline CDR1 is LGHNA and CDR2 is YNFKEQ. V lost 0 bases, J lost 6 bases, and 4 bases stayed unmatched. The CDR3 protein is CASSQELAGVSNEQFF. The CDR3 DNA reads TGTGCCAGCAGCCAAGAACTAGCGGGAGTTAGCAATGAGCAGTTCTTC.

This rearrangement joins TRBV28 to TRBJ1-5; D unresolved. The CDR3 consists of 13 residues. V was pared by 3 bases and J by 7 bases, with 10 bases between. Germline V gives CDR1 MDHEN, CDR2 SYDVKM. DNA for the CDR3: TGTGCCAGCAGTTTGGAGGTAGGGCAGCCCCAGCATTTT. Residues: CASSLEVGQPQHF.

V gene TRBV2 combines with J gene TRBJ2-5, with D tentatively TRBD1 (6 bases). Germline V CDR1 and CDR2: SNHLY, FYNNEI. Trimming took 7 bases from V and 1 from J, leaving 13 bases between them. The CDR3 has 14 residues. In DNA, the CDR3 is TGTGCCAGCAAGGGCAGGGGAATCCAAGAGACCCAGTACTTC. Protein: CASKGRGIQETQYF.

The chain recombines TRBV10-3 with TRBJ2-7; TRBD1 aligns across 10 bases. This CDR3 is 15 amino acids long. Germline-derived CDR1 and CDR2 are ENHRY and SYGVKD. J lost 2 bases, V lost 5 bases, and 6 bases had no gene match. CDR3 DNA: TGTGCCATCAGTCACCGGGACAGGGGTCCCTACGAGCAGTACTTC. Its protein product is CAISHRDRGPYEQYF.